Following are 29 T cell receptor beta chains from one sample sequenced in a study of cytomegalovirus exposure and HLA in healthy donors. Amplification used 60 Vbeta primers and 13 Jbeta primers. Only in-frame clones appear in the TCRdb table, and some are missing; sequencing was by immunoSEQ multiplex PCR. The sample contains 200,000 or so clones, around 80% of which appear only once. What was sequenced was PBMCs. The receptors come from a man aged 18 to 35 in good health and CMV-seronegative.

On this clone itself: Different DNA sequences within this sample yield the same CDR3. The rearrangement uses TRBV5-4 and TRBJ2-3, with 8 bases matching TRBD1. Germline V gives CDR1 SGHNT, CDR2 YYREEE (reference sequence). The CDR3 contains 14 residues. V lost 4 bases, J lost 3 bases, and 4 bases stayed unmatched. The CDR3: CASSLQGATDTQYF. DNA for the CDR3: TGTGCCAGCAGCCTCCAGGGGGCGACAGATACGCAGTATTTT.

The genes are TRBV19 and TRBJ1-1; 9 nucleotides agree with TRBD1. Germline CDR1 reads LNHDA; CDR2 reads SQIVND (reference sequence). The CDR3 runs to 15 residues. Trimming at V came to 5 bases and at J to 5 bases, leaving 9 bases not matched to a gene. Here the CDR3 DNA reads TGTGCCAGTAGTCTACAGGGGGCGGGATATACTGAAGCTTTCTTT. Translating it yields CASSLQGAGYTEAFF.

The V and J genes are TRBV7-8 and TRBJ2-1, with 11 bases identical to TRBD2. The V segment lost 5 bases and the J segment 4 bases; nucleotides outside the gene matches: 7. In germline, CDR1 is SGHVS, CDR2 FQNEAQ. The CDR3 runs 16 residues. CDR3: CASSPQLAGGYNEQFF. CDR3 in DNA: TGTGCCAGCAGCCCCCAGCTAGCGGGAGGTTACAATGAGCAGTTCTTC.

This clone was seen only once. The J gene is TRBJ2-4, the V gene TRBV29-1, with TRBD1 matching 9 bases. The V gene end was trimmed by 4 bases and the J gene end by 9 bases; junction bases not matched to a gene: 7. The CDR3 runs to 13 residues. CDR1 and CDR2 (germline): SQVTM, ANQGSEA. For the CDR3, the DNA is TGCAGCGTTGGAACAGGGGGCGCTTCCATTCAGTACTTC. Translation: CSVGTGGASIQYF.

Of note for this clone: At one of its ends the junction is not consistent with the germline gene, which may arise from a read error. This sample includes further DNA sequences coding for the same CDR3. The genes are TRBV27 and TRBJ2-2, with D hard to call. The CDR3 consists of 15 residues. Germline loops: CDR1 MNHEY, CDR2 SMNVEV (reference sequence). The chain's CDR3 is CASSPTPRFGGELFF. The CDR3 bases are TGCGCCAGCAGTCCCACCCCTAGATTCGGCGGGGAGCTGTTTTTT.

As DNA, the CDR3 is TGCGCCAGCAGCTTGGCGGGGTCCTACAATGAGCAGTTCTTC. It yields the protein CASSLAGSYNEQFF. V usage is TRBV5-1 and J usage is TRBJ2-1, with D maybe TRBD2 (5 bases). This CDR3 is 14 amino acids long. The germline CDR1 and CDR2 sequences are SGHRS and YFSETQ. V was cut by 0 bases and J by 1 base, with 5 bases left in between. Supplemented by reference TRBV5-1 and TRBJ2-1, the full variable domain reads KAGVTQTPRYLIKTRGQQVTLSCSPISGHRSVSWYQQTPGQGLQFLFEYFSETQRNKGNFPGRFSGRQFSNSRSEMNVSTLELGDSALYLCASSLAGSYNEQFFGPGTRLTVL.

The genes are TRBV15 and TRBJ1-1, with 8 nucleotides matching TRBD1. This CDR3 spans 15 amino acids. CDR1 and CDR2 from the germline V gene are LNHNV and YYDKDF (reference sequence). Losses at the gene ends were 5 bases for V and 3 bases for J; bases not matched to a gene: 8. CDR3 region: CATSDRQGMDTEAFF. The CDR3, as DNA: TGTGCCACCAGCGACCGACAGGGGATGGACACTGAAGCTTTCTTT. Drawing the rest from reference TRBV15 and TRBJ1-1, the complete variable domain is DAMVIQNPRYQVTQFGKPVTLSCSQTLNHNVMYWYQQKSSQAPKLLFHYYDKDFNNEADTPDNFQSRRPNTSFCFLDIRSPGLGDTAMYLCATSDRQGMDTEAFFGQGTRLTVV.

The genes are TRBV28 and TRBJ1-1; 7 positions agree with TRBD1. The V segment lost 6 bases and the J segment 1 base; nucleotides outside the gene matches: 8. CDR1 MDHEN and CDR2 SYDVKM come from the germline V gene. CDR3 length equals 15 residues. As DNA, the CDR3 is TGTGCCAGCAGGCTAGCGGGGACAGCGAACACTGAAGCTTTCTTT. As protein: CASRLAGTANTEAFF. Combining the CDR3 with reference TRBV28 and TRBJ1-1 gives the whole variable domain DVKVTQSSRYLVKRTGEKVFLECVQDMDHENMFWYRQDPGLGLRLIYFSYDVKMKEKGDIPEGYSVSREKKERFSLILESASTNQTSMYLCASRLAGTANTEAFFGQGTRLTVV.

The genes are TRBV9 and TRBJ2-1, with unresolved D. The CDR3 extends over 15 amino acids. V gave up 6 bases and J gave up 10 bases, with 23 bases separating them. Germline V CDR1 and CDR2: SGDLS, YYNGEE. Here the CDR3 reads CASTGSDSPHQEQFF. CDR3 DNA: TGTGCCAGCACCGGAAGCGACTCGCCGCACCAAGAGCAGTTCTTC.

This clone was detected only a few times. CDR3: CAISGRGANEKLFF. In DNA, the CDR3 is TGTGCCATCAGTGGCAGGGGAGCTAATGAAAAACTGTTTTTT. The chain joins TRBV10-3 to TRBJ1-4, with D possibly being TRBD1 (6 bases). Germline loops: CDR1 ENHRY, CDR2 SYGVKD. V lost 4 bases to trimming and J lost 3 bases, with 9 bases between them. This CDR3 has 14 residues.

This clone was seen more than once but under ten times. The chain couples TRBV6-5 to TRBJ2-7, with 7 bases lining up with TRBD1. CDR1 and CDR2 from the germline V gene are MNHEY and SVGAGI. The CDR3 loop spans 14 amino acids. J gave up 6 bases and V 5 bases, and 10 bases lay outside the gene matches. CDR3 DNA: TGTGCCAGCAGTGGGTACAGGGGCGGGTCCGAGCAGTACTTC. Translating it yields CASSGYRGGSEQYF.

In this sample, this clone turned up once. This chain uses TRBV7-3 with TRBJ2-2, with 8 nucleotides matching TRBD1. Germline CDR1 and CDR2: SGHTA and FQGTGA. V was clipped by 2 bases and J by 1 base; unmatched bases: 3. CDR3 size: 16 residues. The CDR3 loop is CASSLGQGGNTGELFF. In DNA, the CDR3 is TGTGCCAGCAGCTTAGGACAGGGAGGGAACACCGGGGAGCTGTTTTTT. Looking up the rest from reference TRBV7-3 and TRBJ2-2 gives the full variable domain: GAGVSQTPSNKVTEKGKYVELRCDPISGHTALYWYRQSLGQGPEFLIYFQGTGAADDSGLPNDRFFAVRPEGSVSTLKIQRTERGDSAVYLCASSLGQGGNTGELFFGEGSRLTVL.

The CDR3 DNA follows: TGTGCCAGCAGACGACAGGGATCTAACTATGGCTACACCTTC. Protein product: CASRRQGSNYGYTF. The chain is built from TRBV2 and TRBJ1-2; 7 nucleotides agree with TRBD1. V shed 6 bases and J 0 bases; nucleotides not matched to a gene: 4. CDR1 is SNHLY, CDR2 FYNNEI, per germline. This CDR3 has 14 residues.

V and J are TRBV10-3 and TRBJ2-7, with 9 bases aligning to TRBD2. J gave up 2 bases and V 8 bases, and 10 bases lay outside the gene matches. Germline loops: CDR1 ENHRY, CDR2 SYGVKD. The CDR3 runs 15 residues. The CDR3 DNA reads as TGTGCCATCGGGCCCAGACTAGCGGTAACCTACGAGCAGTACTTC. This sequence encodes CAIGPRLAVTYEQYF.

V gene TRBV9 combines with J gene TRBJ1-1, with TRBD1 matching over 7 bases. V trimming: 5 bases; J trimming: 2 bases; junction bases outside the gene matches: 18. This CDR3 has 18 amino acids. CDR1 SGDLS and CDR2 YYNGEE come from the germline V gene. CDR3 amino acids: CASSVYGQAIPGNTEAFF. The CDR3 bases are TGTGCCAGCAGTGTTTATGGACAGGCCATACCTGGAAACACTGAAGCTTTCTTT.

This clone was seen a few times. V usage is TRBV28 and J usage is TRBJ2-7; D is possibly TRBD2 (6 bases). In germline, CDR1 is MDHEN, CDR2 SYDVKM. The CDR3 length is 18 residues. Deletions cut 0 bases from V and 3 bases from J, with 21 bases between. The CDR3 reads CASSLWYRGRSRGYEQYF. The CDR3 DNA sequence: TGTGCCAGCAGTTTATGGTACCGAGGGAGGAGCCGGGGCTACGAGCAGTACTTC.

The chain employs TRBV10-1 and TRBJ2-1, with D possibly matching TRBD2 (5 bases). This CDR3 is 16 amino acids long. Trimming removed 3 bases at V and 0 bases at J, with 12 bases between. Germline assignment: CDR1 WNHNN and CDR2 SYGVQD (reference sequence). DNA of the CDR3: TGCGCCAGCAGTGAATTCGGCGGAGGCTCCTACAATGAGCAGTTCTTC. Protein: CASSEFGGGSYNEQFF.

This clone was observed a few times. V is TRBV19 and J is TRBJ1-5; D is undetermined. Germline V CDR1 and CDR2: LNHDA, SQIVND (reference sequence). Trimming left V 3 bases short and J 0 bases short, with 12 bases between. This CDR3 contains 16 residues. This chain's CDR3 is CASSMSIENSNQPQHF. DNA for the CDR3: TGTGCCAGTAGTATGAGTATCGAGAATAGCAATCAGCCCCAGCATTTT.

The V and J genes are TRBV29-1 and TRBJ1-1; TRBD1 agrees at 11 bases. This CDR3 comprises 16 residues. After removal of 1 base from V and 10 bases from J, the junction contained 14 bases not matched to a gene. Germline assignment: CDR1 SQVTM and CDR2 ANQGSEA. The CDR3, as DNA: TGCAGCGTTGAAGTCCTACGCGGACAGGGGGCGAGTGGAGCTTTCTTT. This translates into CSVEVLRGQGASGAFF. Based on the CDR3 plus reference TRBV29-1 and TRBJ1-1, the full variable domain is SAVISQKPSRDICQRGTSLTIQCQVDSQVTMMFWYRQQPGQSLTLIATANQGSEATYESGFVIDKFPISRPNLTFSTLTVSNMSPEDSSIYLCSVEVLRGQGASGAFFGQGTRLTVV.

The J gene is TRBJ1-4, the V gene TRBV18; D is undetermined. The germline gives CDR1 KGHSH, CDR2 LQKENI. The CDR3 is made up of 15 amino acids. V lost 4 bases and J 8 bases, leaving 17 bases between the germline ends. CDR3 DNA: TGTGCCAGCTCACTTCGGGGAACCCTTGGGGAAAAACTGTTTTTT. This translates into CASSLRGTLGEKLFF.

The rearrangement joins TRBV27 to TRBJ1-5; D perhaps matches TRBD1 (6 bases). From germline, CDR1 is MNHEY and CDR2 SMNVEV (reference sequence). The CDR3 runs 14 residues. V lost 3 bases, J lost 3 bases, and 9 bases lay in between. The CDR3 spells CASSLHRVNQPQHF. The CDR3 DNA is TGTGCCAGCAGTTTGCACAGGGTCAATCAGCCCCAGCATTTT.

This sequence joins TRBV1 and TRBJ1-5; TRBD1 was called by the table and not checked on the DNA. TRBV1 is listed as a pseudogene. The CDR3 sequence is 14 residues long. The CDR3 coding sequence is TGCACCAGCAGCCGGCGACAGAGCAATCAGCCCCAGCATTTT. It encodes CTSSRRQSNQPQHF.

V gene TRBV10-1 combines with J gene TRBJ2-1, with a tentative D call TRBD1 (6 bases). Germline V gene lookup returns CDR1 WNHNN and CDR2 SYGVQD (reference sequence). V lost 8 bases and J 10 bases, leaving 18 bases between the germline ends. This CDR3 spans 13 amino acids. The chain's CDR3 is CASSGSGAGEQFF. The CDR3 coding sequence is TGCGCCAGCTCGGGCTCAGGGGCTGGAGAGCAGTTCTTC.

J is TRBJ1-2 and V is TRBV30, with TRBD1 matching over 9 bases. Trimming cost V 5 bases and J 6 bases; bases outside gene matches: 7. Germline V lookup: CDR1 GTSNPN, CDR2 SVGIG (reference sequence). This CDR3 spans 13 amino acids. The CDR3 protein is CAWRRTGVNGYTF. In nucleotides, the CDR3 is TGTGCCTGGCGTAGGACAGGGGTAAATGGCTACACCTTC.

The V gene is TRBV9, the J gene TRBJ2-2, with TRBD2 matching 9 bases. CDR1 and CDR2 from the germline V gene are SGDLS and YYNGEE. The V segment lost 0 bases and the J segment 1 base; nucleotides outside the gene matches: 4. The CDR3 is made up of 17 amino acids. The CDR3 region is CASSVALAGVNTGELFF. The CDR3 DNA follows: TGTGCCAGCAGCGTAGCTTTAGCGGGAGTGAACACCGGGGAGCTGTTTTTT. The full variable domain, completed using reference TRBV9 and TRBJ2-2, is DSGVTQTPKHLITATGQRVTLRCSPRSGDLSVYWYQQSLDQGLQFLIQYYNGEERAKGNILERFSAQQFPDLHSELNLSSLELGDSALYFCASSVALAGVNTGELFFGEGSRLTVL.

The chain combines TRBV27 with TRBJ2-6; no reliable D call. Germline CDR1 and CDR2: MNHEY and SMNVEV (reference sequence). V lost 2 bases and J lost 2, with 16 bases in between. The CDR3 covers 18 residues. CDR3 residues: CASSLSSHGYTGANVLTF. CDR3 coding DNA: TGTGCCAGCAGTTTAAGCTCCCACGGGTACACTGGGGCCAACGTCCTGACTTTC.

J is TRBJ2-7 and V is TRBV7-2, with TRBD2 identical over 14 bases. The CDR3 extends over 18 amino acids. The germline V gene encodes CDR1 SGHTA and CDR2 FQGNSA. Trimming at V came to 5 bases and at J to 3 bases, leaving 12 bases not matched to a gene. DNA of the CDR3: TGTGCCAGCAGCGTACTCGGGACTAGCGGGAGTTTTGTCTACGAGCAGTACTTC. As protein: CASSVLGTSGSFVYEQYF.

This clone showed up just a few times. The genes are TRBV21-1 and TRBJ2-5; the table's D call TRBD1 went unverified against the DNA. The J call is doubtful: the DNA matches TRBJ2-7 better. TRBV21-1 is given as a pseudogene. This CDR3 contains 15 residues. The CDR3 sequence: CASSPRTGGFDEQYF. The CDR3 coding sequence is TGTGCCAGCAGCCCCAGGACAGGGGGCTTTGACGAGCAGTACTTC.

The J gene is TRBJ1-3, the V gene TRBV4-1, with D unclear. CDR3 length equals 14 residues. Germline V gene sequence: CDR1 MGHRA, CDR2 YSYEKL. V was shortened by 0 bases and J by 8 bases, with 11 bases between the two germline ends. CDR3 residues: CASSQESTRDTIYF. Written as DNA, the CDR3 is TGCGCCAGCAGCCAAGAAAGCACTAGAGACACCATATATTTT.